A selection of T cell receptor beta chains follows, all from one sample in a study of human T cells and chemical hapten exposure. TCRdb reanalysed the RACE reads using MiXCR and keeps one entry per CDR3 protein. Of roughly 84,000 distinct CDR3 sequences listed, approximately 11% are singletons. The source material was whole blood, sampled in connection with sensitization to the hapten diphenylcyclopropenone (DPC). The source is a woman aged 45 to 65 with alopecia areata. Some clones in this sample may be carry-over from other donors' samples. The conserved cysteine and the conserved F or W are not part of the CDR3 here.

j_gene: TRBJ1-5
v_gene: TRBV15
CDR3aa: ATSRDQESQPQH

j_gene: TRBJ2-1
v_gene: TRBV24-1
CDR3aa: ATSDARPEWSNEQF

j_gene: TRBJ1-2
v_gene: TRBV6-2/TRBV6-3
CDR3aa: ASSYWTDASNGYT

j_gene: TRBJ2-4
v_gene: TRBV11-2
CDR3aa: ASSPGGGRSGNIQY

j_gene: TRBJ1-5
v_gene: TRBV12-3/TRBV12-4
CDR3aa: ASSLQGWANQPQH

j_gene: TRBJ2-3
v_gene: TRBV14
CDR3aa: ASSHGGTGVRTPTQY

j_gene: TRBJ2-7
v_gene: TRBV12-3/TRBV12-4
CDR3aa: ASSSVSGGEQY

j_gene: TRBJ2-7
v_gene: TRBV27
CDR3aa: ASAGTGTYEQY

j_gene: TRBJ1-5
v_gene: TRBV28
CDR3aa: ASSPTGSGNQPQH

j_gene: TRBJ2-1
v_gene: TRBV10-2
CDR3aa: ASSESRGTSDSLGQF

j_gene: TRBJ2-1
v_gene: TRBV11-3
CDR3aa: ASSMGQGGNEQF

j_gene: TRBJ2-3
v_gene: TRBV29-1
CDR3aa: TTAVEDTQY

j_gene: TRBJ1-5
v_gene: TRBV7-2
CDR3aa: ASSLTTGFNQPQH

j_gene: TRBJ1-5
v_gene: TRBV19
CDR3aa: ASSILVNSNQPQH

j_gene: TRBJ2-3
v_gene: TRBV12-3/TRBV12-4
CDR3aa: ASRGTGPDTQY

j_gene: TRBJ1-2
v_gene: TRBV7-3
CDR3aa: ASSSHGTDYGYT

j_gene: TRBJ2-5
v_gene: TRBV28
CDR3aa: ASSQPGPQY

j_gene: TRBJ2-4
v_gene: TRBV28
CDR3aa: ASSPSGLAGGTKNIQY

j_gene: TRBJ1-2
v_gene: TRBV6-6
CDR3aa: ASSYGGEIGRRVGYGCT

j_gene: TRBJ2-7
v_gene: TRBV29-1
CDR3aa: SALEGVGYEQY

j_gene: TRBJ2-1
v_gene: TRBV18
CDR3aa: ASSPTGSNEQF

j_gene: TRBJ2-1
v_gene: TRBV29-1
CDR3aa: SGDRDSYNEQF

j_gene: TRBJ2-5
v_gene: TRBV7-8
CDR3aa: ASSLGRGAVQETQC

j_gene: TRBJ1-4
v_gene: TRBV6-5
CDR3aa: ASSYVGNEKLF

j_gene: TRBJ1-2
v_gene: TRBV28
CDR3aa: ASSLRQYYGYT

j_gene: TRBJ1-1
v_gene: TRBV3-1
CDR3aa: ASRLSPANTEAF

j_gene: TRBJ1-5
v_gene: TRBV19
CDR3aa: ASSIKEGLSNQPQH

j_gene: TRBJ2-3
v_gene: TRBV28
CDR3aa: ASSLSQRRGDTQY

j_gene: TRBJ2-3
v_gene: TRBV14
CDR3aa: ASSQVGSSTDTQY

j_gene: TRBJ1-2
v_gene: TRBV29-1
CDR3aa: SVAAGMGYGYT

j_gene: TRBJ1-1
v_gene: TRBV7-2
CDR3aa: ASSQEPNTEAF

j_gene: TRBJ2-2
v_gene: TRBV7-3
CDR3aa: ASSQLGNTGELF

j_gene: TRBJ2-2
v_gene: TRBV29-1
CDR3aa: SVEDRQFTGELF

j_gene: TRBJ2-7
v_gene: TRBV15
CDR3aa: ATSRGLNYEQY

j_gene: TRBJ1-2
v_gene: TRBV4-3
CDR3aa: ASSRDRDRDNYGYT

j_gene: TRBJ2-6
v_gene: TRBV19
CDR3aa: ASRGTGGASGANVLT

j_gene: TRBJ2-7
v_gene: TRBV12-3/TRBV12-4
CDR3aa: ASSGTAYSYEQY

j_gene: TRBJ2-5
v_gene: TRBV29-1
CDR3aa: SVTRLGETQY

j_gene: TRBJ2-1
v_gene: TRBV12-3/TRBV12-4
CDR3aa: ASSPRTSRDNEQF

j_gene: TRBJ1-1
v_gene: TRBV20-1
CDR3aa: SATTPNTEAF

j_gene: TRBJ2-1
v_gene: TRBV29-1
CDR3aa: SVEAGLGNEQF

j_gene: TRBJ2-1
v_gene: TRBV24-1
CDR3aa: ATSRLAGNNEQF

j_gene: TRBJ2-5
v_gene: TRBV12-3/TRBV12-4
CDR3aa: ASRGETQETQY

j_gene: TRBJ2-7
v_gene: TRBV29-1
CDR3aa: SARDRGNEQY

j_gene: TRBJ2-2
v_gene: TRBV5-1
CDR3aa: ASLPTPNTGELF

j_gene: TRBJ2-5
v_gene: TRBV20-1
CDR3aa: SARPRTGGETQY

j_gene: TRBJ2-5
v_gene: TRBV12-3/TRBV12-4
CDR3aa: ASRPVGSVLETQY

j_gene: TRBJ2-7
v_gene: TRBV28
CDR3aa: ASSLWGKEQY

j_gene: TRBJ1-2
v_gene: TRBV10-3
CDR3aa: AIKGPGLRGYT

j_gene: TRBJ2-1
v_gene: TRBV10-1
CDR3aa: ASSEWGTGGYNEQF

j_gene: TRBJ2-1
v_gene: TRBV27
CDR3aa: ASSLSGWRDLYNEQF

j_gene: TRBJ2-1
v_gene: TRBV11-2
CDR3aa: ASSLDKLEQF

j_gene: TRBJ2-1
v_gene: TRBV7-9
CDR3aa: ASSLLWTSPNEQF